These T cell receptor beta chains were read from a single sample in a study of vaccination and CD4 T cells after COVID-19. MiXCR, run by TCRdb on the PCR reads, gives a single entry per CDR3 protein. This table has 10,000 or so distinct CDR3 sequences, under 35% appearing once. For these TCRs, the target antigens are not known. Source material: CD4+ T cells from blood, cultured in vitro. The receptors come from a human donor in good health. Each CDR3 is given with its conserved first and last residue. The order of the fields is V gene, D gene, clone size, J gene, CDR3 DNA, CDR3 protein. D genes are given only for firm matches. Size values are once, few and many counts, or a class for expanded clones, and some rows have none.

TRBV4-2	TRBD2	few	TRBJ2-3	TGTGCCAGCAGCCAACAGCGGGAGGGTAAAGATACGCAGTATTTT	CASSQQREGKDTQYF
TRBV5-1	TRBD1	-	TRBJ2-7	TGCGCCAGCAGCTTAATGTTGACAGGGAACGAGCAGTACTTC	CASSLMLTGNEQYF
TRBV5-1	TRBD2	-	TRBJ2-1	TGCGCCAGCAGCTTGGCCGGGACTAGCGGGGAGAAGCAGTTCTTC	CASSLAGTSGEKQFF
TRBV5-4	TRBD2	-	TRBJ2-1	TGTGCCAGCAGCTTGGATCGGGGTGGAGCGGGAGAGCGGTTCTTC	CASSLDRGGAGERFF
TRBV2	-	-	TRBJ2-7	TGTGCCAGCAGCCGGGACTTAAAGTACGAGCAGTACTTC	CASSRDLKYEQYF
TRBV6-5	TRBD2	-	TRBJ2-7	TGTGCCAGCAGTTACGGACTAGCGGGGACCTACGAGCAGTACTTC	CASSYGLAGTYEQYF
TRBV10-3	-	few	TRBJ1-5	TGTGCCATCAGTGAGCCCTTTCCAGGTCAGCCCCAGCATTTT	CAISEPFPGQPQHF
TRBV19	-	-	TRBJ1-6	TGTGCCAGTACCATCAGGGGAGAAGGTTCACCCCTCCACTTT	CASTIRGEGSPLHF
TRBV27	TRBD1	-	TRBJ2-1	TGTGCCAGCAGTTTATCGAAGGGGACAGACTACAATGAGCAGTTCTTC	CASSLSKGTDYNEQFF
TRBV6-5	-	few	TRBJ2-7	TGTGCCAGCAGTTGTCCCCCGGAGGGAGGGGGCGACGAGCAGTACTTC	CASSCPPEGGGDEQYF
TRBV7-6	TRBD2	-	TRBJ2-1	TGTGCCAGCAGCTTACTGAGCGGGAGATTGTACAATGAGCAGTTCTTC	CASSLLSGRLYNEQFF
TRBV20-1	-	-	TRBJ1-1	TGCAGTGCTAGTCTCGACGGGAACACTGAAGCTTTCTTT	CSASLDGNTEAFF
TRBV21-1	-	-	TRBJ1-1	TGTGCCAGCAGCAAGGTGACAGGGTCGCGGACTGAAGCTTTCTTT	CASSKVTGSRTEAFF
TRBV27	-	-	TRBJ2-5	TGTGCCAGCAGTTTATCCCCTTCAGCCCTCGACCAGCAGACCCAGTACTTC	CASSLSPSALDQQTQYF
TRBV21-1	-	-	TRBJ2-7	TGTGCCAGCAGCAAAGGCCCATCCTGGTTGCAGCGGGGCTACGAGCAGTACTTC	CASSKGPSWLQRGYEQYF
TRBV25-1	-	few	TRBJ2-2	TGTGCCAGCAGTGATCGGGTAGCGCGCACCGGGGAGCTGTTTTTT	CASSDRVARTGELFF
TRBV30	-	-	TRBJ2-5	TGTGCCCCGAACGGGTCCCGGTACTTC	CAPNGSRYF
TRBV4-2	TRBD1	-	TRBJ1-2	TGTGCCAGCAGCCAACACACTCGGTCCCGACAGGGAGACTATGGCTACACCTTC	CASSQHTRSRQGDYGYTF
TRBV12-3/TRBV12-4	TRBD1	-	TRBJ2-5	TGTGCCAGCAGCTTAGGACAGGGGGCCCGAGAGACCCAGTACTTC	CASSLGQGARETQYF
TRBV7-9	-	-	TRBJ1-1	TGTGCCAGCAGCTTTGGAGCGGGGGAAGACACTGAAGCTTTCTTT	CASSFGAGEDTEAFF
TRBV18	-	-	TRBJ2-1	TGTGCCAGCTCGCCCAGAAAAGGGGGAAGCTATGAGCAGTTCTTC	CASSPRKGGSYEQFF
TRBV7-9	TRBD2	few	TRBJ2-1	TGTGCCAGCAGACAAACCGGGACTAGGGGGGATGAGCAGTTCTTC	CASRQTGTRGDEQFF
TRBV11-3	-	-	TRBJ2-1	TGTGCCAGCAGCAGAGACGGGACTTTCGAGCAGTTCTTC	CASSRDGTFEQFF
TRBV7-9	-	few	TRBJ1-1	TGTGCCAGCAGCCTCAAAGGGCAGGGGAACACTGAAGCTTTCTTT	CASSLKGQGNTEAFF
TRBV19	TRBD1	medium-sized	TRBJ1-5	TGTGCCAGCCGGGACAGGGCCGGAGGCAATCAGCCCCAGCATTTT	CASRDRAGGNQPQHF
TRBV4-3	-	few	TRBJ2-2	TGCGCCAGCAGCCAGACGACTAACGGGATGGAGCTGTTTTTT	CASSQTTNGMELFF
TRBV25-1	TRBD1	-	TRBJ2-7	TGTGCCAGCAGTGAATATATGGGACAGGGCCTCCACTTC	CASSEYMGQGLHF
TRBV24-1	TRBD1	few	TRBJ2-7	TGTGCCACCAGTGATCCAGGGACAGGGACGGGAGAGCAGTACTTC	CATSDPGTGTGEQYF
TRBV30	-	-	TRBJ2-3	TGTGCCTGGTCTAGCGACACAGATACGCAGTATTTT	CAWSSDTDTQYF
TRBV6-1	-	-	TRBJ2-7	TGTGCCAGCAGTAAGCCGGGGCAGGGGCAATACGAGCAGTACTTC	CASSKPGQGQYEQYF
TRBV6-1	-	once	TRBJ1-1	TGTGCCAGCACCCTAGCGGTCGGCGGCGCTGAAGCTTTCTTT	CASTLAVGGAEAFF
TRBV28	TRBD1	-	TRBJ1-2	TGTGCCAGCATCCCAGGGGGCGCGAGCTATGGCTACACCTTC	CASIPGGASYGYTF
TRBV4-2	TRBD2	-	TRBJ2-4	TGTGCCAGCAGCCAAGATCAACTAGCGGGAAACATTCAGTACTTC	CASSQDQLAGNIQYF
TRBV28	-	few	TRBJ1-5	TGTGCCAGCAGTACATGGGGCAATCAGCCCCAGCATTTT	CASSTWGNQPQHF
TRBV21-1	-	-	TRBJ2-7	TGTGCCAGCAGCTTAGGGATAGCGGAGGCTTCCTACGAGCAGTACTTC	CASSLGIAEASYEQYF
TRBV28	-	-	TRBJ1-1	TGTGCCAGCAGTTTGAGTAGAGGAGCTTTCTTT	CASSLSRGAFF
TRBV20-1	-	medium-sized	TRBJ1-5	TGCAGTGCTAGAGAAGACAGCAATCAGCCCCAGCATTTT	CSAREDSNQPQHF
TRBV20-1	-	-	TRBJ2-3	TGCAGTGCTAGACCCCTAGGGGCAGATACGCAGTATTTT	CSARPLGADTQYF
TRBV28	TRBD1	-	TRBJ2-7	TGTGCCAGCAGTTTTACAGGGGATTCCTACGAGCAGTACTTC	CASSFTGDSYEQYF
TRBV21-1	-	few	TRBJ2-5	TGTGCCAGCAGCGACAGGGACAGCCAAGAGACCCAGTACTTC	CASSDRDSQETQYF